The clone carrying this T cell receptor (beta chain) was counted between two and nine times. What it binds is unknown. Genes here carry mouse names. Data came from immunoSEQ multiplex PCR; TCRdb stores just in-frame clones and leaves some out. The table records around 7,000 clones, around half of them present only once. The data originate from a study of tissue T cells after allogeneic stem cell transplantation. The study's findings and limits: Anatomically similar tissues had similar TCR repertoires within each patient. Which tissue TCRs were alloreactive or antigen-specific was not determined. Some clones might be persisting host cells.

Time point noted: mouse harvest day 7 after allogeneic transplant. Mouse grafts combined 10^7 T-cell-depleted bone marrow cells with 10^6 splenic CD5+ T cells. This sequence originates from a female BALB/c mouse given C57BL/6 T cells with graft-versus-host disease after an allogeneic hematopoietic cell transplant. Material: lymph node tissue.

Partial CDR3 DNA: TGCACCTGCAGTGCAGATGGGACAGCGAACGAAAGATTATTT. Residues: CTCSADGTANERLF. The full-length CDR3 reads as CTCSADGTANERLFF. V gene TRBV1 combines with J gene TRBJ1-4; 7 nucleotides match TRBD1. The DNA ends 1 residue before the CDR3 does, and the rest of the CDR3 is filled in from the germline J gene. CDR3 length: 15 amino acids. J gave up 5 bases and V 0 bases, and 3 bases lay outside the gene matches. The germline V gene has CDR1 NSQYPW and CDR2 LRSPGD (reference sequence).